Below, 27 T cell receptor beta chains from the same sample are listed, as sequenced in a study of neoadjuvant anti-PD-1 for oral cavity cancer. Using immunoSEQ multiplex PCR, the repertoire was profiled, and TCRdb retains in-frame clones only, with some absent. Altogether some 9,500 clones are present, 68% being singletons, with the ten largest covering roughly 4.5%. The time point denotes: after neoadjuvant nivolumab, at surgical resection. The sequencing here drew on PBMCs, taken after nivolumab (anti-PD-1) treatment. The receptors come from a person aged 40 to 85 with oral cavity squamous cell carcinoma.

The V call is TRBV29-1, the J call TRBJ2-5; perhaps TRBD1 as D (5 bases). Germline V gene data show CDR1 as SQVTM and CDR2 as ANQGSEA. Trimming shortened V by 6 bases and J by 2 bases, and 13 bases separated the two germline ends. This CDR3 spans 13 amino acids. In nucleotides, the CDR3 is TGCAGCGTATCCCAGGGTGGGCAAGAGACCCAGTACTTC. This gives the protein CSVSQGGQETQYF.

The V gene is TRBV29-1, the J gene TRBJ1-4, with D maybe TRBD1 (5 bases). CDR1 SQVTM and CDR2 ANQGSEA come from the germline V gene. V dropped 0 bases and J dropped 7 bases, with 12 bases sitting between them. This CDR3 contains 14 residues. CDR3 sequence (DNA): TGCAGCGTTGAAGACCGGGGAAGGGGTGAAAAACTGTTTTTT. Its protein product is CSVEDRGRGEKLFF.

The CDR3 DNA reads as TGCGCCAGCAGTCCTAGCGGGAGCTCCTACAATGAGCAGTTCTTC. This translates into CASSPSGSSYNEQFF. The chain has TRBV10-2 and TRBJ2-1; TRBD2 aligns across 10 bases. J was trimmed by 0 bases and V by 5 bases; bases with no gene match: 1. The CDR3 consists of 15 residues. Germline V gene sequence: CDR1 WSHSY, CDR2 SAAADI.

The chain carries TRBV30 and TRBJ1-2; D is unresolved. The germline V and J ends were trimmed by 0 bases and 6 bases, with 8 bases remaining between them. Germline V lookup: CDR1 GTSNPN, CDR2 SVGIG (reference sequence). The CDR3 extends over 12 amino acids. This CDR3 is CAWSVSRDGYTF. DNA for the CDR3: TGTGCCTGGAGTGTGTCAAGGGATGGCTACACCTTC.

V usage is TRBV2 and J usage is TRBJ2-3; D call uncertain. V was pared by 6 bases and J by 1 base, with 14 bases between. Per germline, CDR1 SNHLY and CDR2 FYNNEI. The CDR3 contains 15 residues. CDR3 nucleotides: TGTGCCAGCAGGAGGAGTGCTGTTGGCACAGATACGCAGTATTTT. It codes for CASRRSAVGTDTQYF. Using reference TRBV2 and TRBJ2-3 for the parts outside the CDR3, the full variable domain is EPEVTQTPSHQVTQMGQEVILRCVPISNHLYFYWYRQILGQKVEFLVSFYNNEISEKSEIFDDQFSVERPDGSNFTLKIRSTKLEDSAMYFCASRRSAVGTDTQYFGPGTRLTVL.

The sample holds a few counts of this clone. The rearrangement joins TRBV7-3 to TRBJ1-5; maybe TRBD1 (6 bases). V lost 5 bases and J 6 bases, leaving 14 bases between the germline ends. CDR3 length equals 14 residues. CDR1 is SGHTA and CDR2 is FQGTGA in the germline V gene. The CDR3 loop reads CASSEQGGGQPQHF. The CDR3 coding sequence is TGTGCCAGCAGCGAACAGGGTGGCGGTCAGCCCCAGCATTTT.

This chain joins TRBV6-1 and TRBJ2-3, with TRBD2 matching over 12 bases. The CDR3 runs to 10 residues. V gave up 10 bases and J gave up 15 bases; unmatched junction bases: 5. Germline V lookup: CDR1 MNHNS, CDR2 SASEGT. CDR3 sequence reads: CATLAGGHYF. The CDR3 bases are TGTGCCACCCTAGCGGGGGGGCACTATTTT.

This clone was observed once. This rearrangement joins TRBV5-1 to TRBJ2-7; D may be TRBD1 or TRBD2 (5 bases each). Germline-derived CDR1 and CDR2 are SGHRS and YFSETQ. The CDR3 extends over 14 amino acids. Trimming shortened V by 2 bases and J by 1 base, and 10 bases separated the two germline ends. This CDR3 reads CASSFRGSSYEQYF. The CDR3 coding sequence is TGCGCCAGCAGCTTCCGGGGCAGTTCCTACGAGCAGTACTTC. The entire variable domain, with the rest obtained from reference TRBV5-1 and TRBJ2-7, is as follows: KAGVTQTPRYLIKTRGQQVTLSCSPISGHRSVSWYQQTPGQGLQFLFEYFSETQRNKGNFPGRFSGRQFSNSRSEMNVSTLELGDSALYLCASSFRGSSYEQYFGPGTRLTVT.

The chain recombines TRBV4-1 with TRBJ1-1, with D possibly TRBD1 on 6 matching bases. Between the trimmed V and J ends, which lost 3 bases and 2 bases, there was a span of 13 bases. Looked up from germline, CDR1 is MGHRA and CDR2 is YSYEKL. This CDR3 contains 15 residues. The CDR3 spells CASSHPTGFNTEAFF. The CDR3, as DNA: TGCGCCAGCAGCCACCCGACAGGATTTAACACTGAAGCTTTCTTT.

The rearrangement joins TRBV25-1 to TRBJ1-6; D remains ambiguous. The germline CDR1 and CDR2 sequences are MGHDK and SYGVNS. V was pared by 4 bases and J by 6 bases, with 10 bases between. This CDR3 contains 14 residues. In nucleotides, the CDR3 is TGTGCCAGCAGTGTGGGAAAAATTAATTCACCCCTCCACTTT. This encodes CASSVGKINSPLHF.

This rearrangement joins TRBV9 to TRBJ2-5; 10 nucleotides line up with TRBD2. The trim removed 0 bases at V and 2 bases at J, leaving 7 bases unmatched. The CDR3 covers 17 residues. Germline-derived CDR1 and CDR2 are SGDLS and YYNGEE. CDR3 region: CASSVVTSGAQQETQYF. The CDR3 DNA is TGTGCCAGCAGCGTAGTCACTAGCGGGGCGCAACAAGAGACCCAGTACTTC. The whole variable domain, remainder taken from reference TRBV9 and TRBJ2-5, is DSGVTQTPKHLITATGQRVTLRCSPRSGDLSVYWYQQSLDQGLQFLIQYYNGEERAKGNILERFSAQQFPDLHSELNLSSLELGDSALYFCASSVVTSGAQQETQYFGPGTRLLVL.

The rearrangement uses TRBV7-9 and TRBJ2-6, with 9 bases matching TRBD2. CDR1 SEHNR and CDR2 FQNEAQ come from the germline V gene (reference sequence). Losses at the gene ends were 3 bases for V and 0 bases for J; bases not matched to a gene: 6. This CDR3 spans 18 amino acids. CDR3 in DNA: TGTGCCAGCAGCTTCCAGGGCGGGAGGGTCTCTGGGGCCAACGTCCTGACTTTC. Translation: CASSFQGGRVSGANVLTF.

V is TRBV5-1 and J is TRBJ1-4; 7 bases agree with TRBD1. The CDR3 has 14 amino acids. Germline loops: CDR1 SGHRS, CDR2 YFSETQ. Trimming removed 5 bases from V and 5 bases from J; junction bases left unmatched: 6. The CDR3 region is CASSGGQVNEKLFF. The CDR3 DNA reads TGCGCCAGCAGTGGCGGACAGGTGAATGAAAAACTGTTTTTT. Drawing the rest from reference TRBV5-1 and TRBJ1-4, the complete variable domain is KAGVTQTPRYLIKTRGQQVTLSCSPISGHRSVSWYQQTPGQGLQFLFEYFSETQRNKGNFPGRFSGRQFSNSRSEMNVSTLELGDSALYLCASSGGQVNEKLFFGSGTQLSVL.

The chain combines TRBV27 with TRBJ1-2, with 9 positions matching TRBD1. The CDR3 extends over 13 amino acids. V was clipped by 6 bases and J by 7 bases; unmatched bases: 6. Germline V gene sequence: CDR1 MNHEY, CDR2 SMNVEV (reference sequence). The CDR3 sequence: CASRARDRVGYTF. For the CDR3, the DNA is TGTGCCAGCAGGGCCCGGGACAGGGTTGGCTACACCTTC.

This clone came up a few times. The rearrangement joins TRBV4-1 to TRBJ2-2, with D hard to call. The CDR3 has 14 amino acids. Germline values: CDR1 MGHRA, CDR2 YSYEKL. V was clipped by 4 bases and J by 6 bases, with 12 bases between them. As DNA, the CDR3 is TGCGCCAGCAGCCTATCATCTAGGGCCGGGGAGCTGTTTTTT. Protein product: CASSLSSRAGELFF.

The chain employs TRBV5-4 and TRBJ2-5; 8 bases are shared with TRBD2. Germline loops: CDR1 SGHNT, CDR2 YYREEE (reference sequence). The CDR3 has 15 residues. V trimming: 5 bases; J trimming: 5 bases; junction bases outside the gene matches: 11. The DNA of the CDR3 is TGTGCCAGCAGAGAGCGGGGGACCCCTATCGAGACCCAGTACTTC. It encodes CASRERGTPIETQYF.

J is TRBJ2-2 and V is TRBV5-6; 9 bases match TRBD2. The V gene end was trimmed by 6 bases and the J gene end by 0 bases; junction bases not matched to a gene: 9. Germline CDR1 and CDR2: SGHDT and YYEEEE. The CDR3 length is 17 residues. CDR3 sequence reads: CASNPGKRGANTGELFF. DNA for the CDR3: TGTGCCAGCAACCCCGGAAAGCGGGGGGCGAACACCGGGGAGCTGTTTTTT.

A word on this clone: An end of the junction differs from the germline gene, which may be a read error. This chain uses TRBV2 with TRBJ2-7, with D maybe TRBD2 (5 bases). Germline V lookup: CDR1 SNHLY, CDR2 FYNNEI. The CDR3 contains 13 residues. CDR3 sequence reads: CASREAVVSEQYF. For the CDR3, the DNA is TGTGCCAGCAGAGAAGCGGTGGTTTCGGAGCAGTACTTC.

CDR3 protein: CAWGQGDTNQPQHF. The CDR3 DNA reads as TGTGCCTGGGGACAGGGAGATACCAATCAGCCCCAGCATTTT. This chain connects TRBV30 to TRBJ1-5; TRBD1 matches at 8 bases. The V gene's germline CDR1 is GTSNPN and CDR2 SVGIG (reference sequence). This CDR3 region has 14 residues. V lost 5 bases and J lost 3; bases outside the gene matches: 6.

This chain connects TRBV19 to TRBJ2-7; D uncertain. This CDR3 is 14 amino acids long. V lost 2 bases and J 2 bases, leaving 10 bases between the germline ends. Germline CDR1 LNHDA, CDR2 SQIVND (reference sequence). The CDR3 protein is CASSIKGSTYEQYF. The CDR3 DNA follows: TGTGCCAGTAGTATAAAGGGATCAACCTACGAGCAGTACTTC.

The chain recombines TRBV2 with TRBJ2-7; D possibly corresponds to TRBD1 (5 bases). The length of the CDR3 is 13 residues. Germline V lookup: CDR1 SNHLY, CDR2 FYNNEI. The V and J ends lost 6 bases and 2 bases respectively, with 11 bases between them. CDR3 nucleotide sequence: TGTGCCAGCAGCGATGGGGCAGCCTACGAGCAGTACTTC. Its protein product is CASSDGAAYEQYF. The whole variable domain, remainder taken from reference TRBV2 and TRBJ2-7, is EPEVTQTPSHQVTQMGQEVILRCVPISNHLYFYWYRQILGQKVEFLVSFYNNEISEKSEIFDDQFSVERPDGSNFTLKIRSTKLEDSAMYFCASSDGAAYEQYFGPGTRLTVT.

The chain recombines TRBV7-9 with TRBJ2-5, with 12 bases identical to TRBD2. Germline values: CDR1 SEHNR, CDR2 FQNEAQ (reference sequence). Trimming took 8 bases from V and 2 from J; bases not matched to a gene: 9. The CDR3 loop spans 16 amino acids. CDR3 in DNA: TGTGCCAGCGCGGCCGGACTAGCGGGGACTCAAGAGACCCAGTACTTC. This codes for CASAAGLAGTQETQYF.

This clone was recorded only once. This sequence joins TRBV5-1 and TRBJ2-3, with 8 bases aligning to TRBD1. Germline CDR1 reads SGHRS; CDR2 reads YFSETQ. J gave up 4 bases and V 0 bases, and 7 bases lay outside the gene matches. CDR3 length equals 16 residues. The CDR3 coding sequence is TGCGCCAGCAGCTTGGTTCCGGGACAGGCGCCAGATACGCAGTATTTT. This encodes CASSLVPGQAPDTQYF.

This chain connects TRBV19 to TRBJ1-1; possible D gene TRBD1, 5 bases. The CDR3 runs to 16 residues. Looked up from germline, CDR1 is LNHDA and CDR2 is SQIVND (reference sequence). V was pared by 7 bases and J by 0 bases, with 18 bases between. The CDR3 loop is CASKGREGRMNTEAFF. CDR3 DNA: TGTGCCAGTAAGGGGCGGGAGGGGCGTATGAACACTGAAGCTTTCTTT.

CDR3 region: CASSLGFSASELLTQYF. The CDR3 DNA reads as TGTGCCAGCAGCTTAGGTTTCAGCGCTAGCGAACTCCTGACCCAGTACTTC. V and J are TRBV7-2 and TRBJ2-5, with D perhaps matching TRBD2 (6 bases). V was shortened by 1 base and J by 7 bases, with 22 bases between the two germline ends. The CDR3 loop spans 17 amino acids. Germline V lookup: CDR1 SGHTA, CDR2 FQGNSA.

In this sample, this clone turned up a few times. The CDR3 region is CASSPEGLWTGYTF. The CDR3 DNA reads as TGTGCCAGCAGCCCCGAGGGGTTGTGGACGGGCTACACCTTC. This chain connects TRBV7-9 to TRBJ1-2; TRBD1 is a possible D gene (5 bases). The CDR3 sequence is 14 residues long. Per the germline V gene, CDR1 is SEHNR and CDR2 is FQNEAQ (reference sequence). Between the trimmed V and J ends, which lost 5 bases and 8 bases, there was a span of 18 bases.

This CDR3 is CASSLGGSAKNIQYF. The CDR3 nucleotides read TGTGCCAGCAGCTTAGGTGGATCCGCCAAAAACATTCAGTACTTC. The V and J genes are TRBV7-2 and TRBJ2-4; no clear D. The V gene lost 1 base and the J gene lost 1 base, with 8 bases spanning the gap. The V gene's germline CDR1 is SGHTA and CDR2 FQGNSA. There are 15 residues in the CDR3.